Sequencing of this TCR beta chain was carried out in a study of blood T cell repertoires in COVID-19. About the study: From the United States, Italy and Spain came samples of acute and convalescent COVID-19. From T cells, B-cell-depleted T cells, or PBMCs came the material, which was cDNA or gDNA.

This clone is a singleton in its sample. In the authors' methods: Reference gene primer amplification yielded estimated nucleated cell counts. Repertoires were generated with immunoSEQ multiplex PCR, while TCRdb's copy carries only in-frame clones and drops some. V, J and clone size derive from that table, while D and trimming were established from the DNA sequence. The sample yields over 70,000 clones, 87% seen once. Germline V gene sequence: CDR1 LNHNV, CDR2 YYDKDF (reference sequence). This CDR3 comprises 15 residues. V was shortened by 0 bases and J by 0 bases, with 6 bases between the two germline ends.

Specimen: peripheral blood. This receptor was identified in a human donor in a cohort sampled during active COVID-19. V usage is TRBV15 and J usage is TRBJ1-3, with D unclear. As DNA, the CDR3 is TGTGCCACCAGCAGAGATCTGAGCTCTGGAAACACCATATATTTT. Its protein is CATSRDLSSGNTIYF.